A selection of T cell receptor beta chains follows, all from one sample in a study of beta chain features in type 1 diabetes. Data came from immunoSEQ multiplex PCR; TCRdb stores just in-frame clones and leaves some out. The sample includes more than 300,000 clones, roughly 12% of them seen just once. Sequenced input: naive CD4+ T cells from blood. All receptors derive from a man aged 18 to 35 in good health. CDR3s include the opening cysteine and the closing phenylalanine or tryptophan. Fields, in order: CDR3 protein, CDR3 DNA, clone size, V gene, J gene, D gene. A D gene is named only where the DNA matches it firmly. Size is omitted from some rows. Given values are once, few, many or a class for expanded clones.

CASSFRRGLAAYEQYF	TGTGCCAGCAGCTTCCGGCGAGGCCTAGCGGCCTACGAGCAGTACTTC	-	TRBV7-9	TRBJ2-7	TRBD2
CAIRAQGHTDEAFF	TGTGCCATCAGGGCGCAGGGACACACGGATGAAGCTTTCTTT	-	TRBV10-3	TRBJ1-1	-
CASSLLFLAEETQYF	TGTGCCAGCAGCTTGCTGTTCCTAGCGGAAGAGACCCAGTACTTC	-	TRBV11-2	TRBJ2-5	TRBD2
CATSTRSYGQYF	TGTGCCACCAGCACGAGATCCTACGGGCAGTACTTC	few	TRBV7-2	TRBJ2-7	-
CSVAAGGNQPQHF	TGCAGCGTTGCGGCGGGGGGCAATCAGCCCCAGCATTTT	-	TRBV29-1	TRBJ1-5	-
CASSFEEPNYGYTF	TGTGCCAGTAGCTTCGAGGAGCCCAACTATGGCTACACCTTC	-	TRBV19	TRBJ1-2	-
CAWSVLAGGTDTQYF	TGTGCCTGGAGTGTACTAGCGGGGGGCACAGATACGCAGTATTTT	-	TRBV30	TRBJ2-3	TRBD2
CASSPRVTDTQYF	TGTGCCAGCAGCCCCCGCGTGACAGATACGCAGTATTTT	-	TRBV7-2	TRBJ2-3	-
CASSQGFSGGATDTQYF	TGCGCCAGCAGCCAAGGTTTTAGCGGGGGGGCGACAGATACGCAGTATTTT	few	TRBV4-3	TRBJ2-3	TRBD2
CASSRGQKNEKLFF	TGTGCCAGCAGCCGAGGACAAAAAAATGAAAAACTGTTTTTT	-	TRBV7-9	TRBJ1-4	-
CASSPDDGVSGNTIYF	TGTGCCAGCTCCCCGGATGACGGAGTCTCTGGAAACACCATATATTTT	few	TRBV18	TRBJ1-3	-
CASSIGTSRTDTQYF	TGTGCCAGCAGTATAGGGACATCCCGCACAGATACGCAGTATTTT	-	TRBV6-1	TRBJ2-3	-
CASSPTTGLYGYTF	TGTGCCAGCAGCCCCACGACGGGTCTCTATGGCTACACCTTC	-	TRBV7-3	TRBJ1-2	-
CASSVTGNTEAFF	TGTGCCAGCAGCGTTACAGGGAACACTGAAGCTTTCTTT	few	TRBV9	TRBJ1-1	-
CASSARDRAAKLFF	TGTGCCAGCAGCGCCCGGGACAGGGCGGCGAAACTGTTTTTT	-	TRBV9	TRBJ1-4	TRBD1
CASSQSYEQYF	TGTGCCAGCAGTCAGTCCTACGAGCAGTACTTC	-	TRBV2	TRBJ2-7	-
CASSLPSGSTDTQYF	TGTGCCAGCAGCTTGCCTAGTGGGAGCACAGATACGCAGTATTTT	-	TRBV5-4	TRBJ2-3	-
CASSYAGDTDTQYF	TGTGCCAGCAGTTACGCGGGGGACACAGATACGCAGTATTTT	-	TRBV6-6	TRBJ2-3	TRBD2
CASSLLGAGYNEQFF	TGTGCCAGCAGCTTGTTGGGGGCGGGTTACAATGAGCAGTTCTTC	-	TRBV5-6	TRBJ2-1	-
CASSEYELEQYF	TGTGCCAGCAGTGAGTACGAGCTCGAGCAGTACTTC	-	TRBV6-1	TRBJ2-7	-
CASSQGTGGTDTQYF	TGTGCCAGCAGCCAGGGGACAGGTGGCACAGATACGCAGTATTTT	-	TRBV28	TRBJ2-3	TRBD1
CASSLAFGDSYGYTF	TGCGCCAGCAGCTTGGCCTTTGGGGACAGCTATGGCTACACCTTC	-	TRBV5-1	TRBJ1-2	TRBD1
CASSLYRVDYGYTF	TGTGCCAGCAGTTTATACAGGGTTGACTATGGCTACACCTTC	few	TRBV28	TRBJ1-2	-
CASSLRGCEQYF	TGTGCCAGCAGTCTCAGGGGCTGCGAGCAGTACTTC	-	TRBV7-9	TRBJ2-7	-
CASSIVSAGGGAQFF	TGTGCCAGTAGTATAGTTAGCGCTGGGGGAGGTGCGCAGTTCTTC	few	TRBV19	TRBJ2-1	-
CASSLTTYTGELFF	TGTGCCAGCAGCTTGACTACCTACACCGGGGAGCTGTTTTTT	-	TRBV5-4	TRBJ2-2	-
CAGGTGALNTEAFF	TGTGCCGGAGGGACAGGGGCCCTGAACACTGAAGCTTTCTTT	few	TRBV2	TRBJ1-1	TRBD1
CAWGPGLNGYTF	TGTGCCTGGGGTCCGGGACTAAATGGCTACACCTTC	-	TRBV30	TRBJ1-2	-
CAPHLGGAIYNEQFF	TGTGCCCCCCACTTGGGGGGGGCGATCTACAATGAGCAGTTCTTC	few	TRBV21-1	TRBJ2-1	-
CASSLTYGTVYGYTF	TGTGCCAGCAGCTTAACGTACGGGACAGTCTATGGCTACACCTTC	-	TRBV7-2	TRBJ1-2	TRBD1
CAGHRGYEQYF	TGTGCCGGCCACAGGGGTTACGAGCAGTACTTC	-	TRBV30	TRBJ2-7	TRBD1
CASSSASRSQYF	TGTGCCAGCAGCTCTGCGAGCAGGTCCCAGTACTTC	few	TRBV7-2	TRBJ2-5	-
CASSFRTGEHSPLHF	TGCGCCAGCAGCTTTCGGACGGGGGAACATTCACCCCTCCACTTT	few	TRBV5-1	TRBJ1-6	-
CASSTPLAGGLDEQFF	TGTGCCAGCAGTACCCCCCTAGCGGGAGGGTTGGATGAGCAGTTCTTC	few	TRBV28	TRBJ2-1	TRBD2
CASRAGGLANTGELFF	TGCGCCAGCAGGGCAGGGGGCCTAGCGAACACCGGGGAGCTGTTTTTT	few	TRBV4-3	TRBJ2-2	TRBD1
CASSPQTGRAGGANVLTF	TGTGCCAGCAGCCCCCAAACGGGTAGGGCGGGTGGGGCCAACGTCCTGACTTTC	few	TRBV7-3	TRBJ2-6	-
CAIGVSGMGEQFF	TGTGCCATCGGAGTTAGCGGGATGGGTGAGCAGTTCTTC	-	TRBV10-3	TRBJ2-1	TRBD2
CASSLNLRAIGANYGYTF	TGTGCCAGCAGCTTAAATCTACGTGCCATAGGGGCTAACTATGGCTACACCTTC	few	TRBV7-9	TRBJ1-2	-
CAWSWRGETQYF	TGTGCCTGGAGTTGGCGGGGAGAGACCCAGTACTTC	few	TRBV30	TRBJ2-5	-
CASSPWTGAKQFF	TGTGCCAGCAGCCCTTGGACAGGGGCTAAGCAGTTCTTC	few	TRBV5-8	TRBJ2-1	TRBD1
CASSLYRGDRGEAFF	TGTGCCAGCAGTTTGTACAGGGGGGACAGAGGGGAAGCTTTCTTT	few	TRBV28	TRBJ1-1	TRBD1
CASSVVAGAHEQFF	TGTGCCAGCAGCGTAGTCGCAGGGGCCCATGAGCAGTTCTTC	-	TRBV9	TRBJ2-1	-